The text below deals with one T cell receptor beta chain. What it recognizes is unknown. The data derive from a study of cytomegalovirus exposure and HLA in healthy donors. In the study overall: An early release of data contained about 85 million unique TCRs, which came from HLA-typed donors. Points from the study as a whole: High specificity and sensitivity for cytomegalovirus status were reported for the classifier.

V lost 7 bases and J lost 4; bases outside the gene matches: 10. CDR1 is LNHDA and CDR2 is SQIVND in the germline V gene (reference sequence). The CDR3 has 15 amino acids. The PCR had 60 Vbeta and 13 Jbeta primers. The method was immunoSEQ multiplex PCR; TCRdb's version includes in-frame clones alone and lacks a portion of them. The sample has 130,000 or so clones, about three quarters seen once. The sequence derives from a woman under 30 in good health and CMV-seronegative. The chain combines TRBV19 with TRBJ2-5; 9 bases align to TRBD2. The sequenced material came from PBMCs. The CDR3 DNA reads as TGTGCCAGTAATGGCGGGAGGGCCAGGAGAGAGACCCAGTACTTC. This translates into CASNGGRARRETQYF.